This entry concerns a single TCR beta chain. Its antigen is not known. This entry is derived from a study of shared clonotypes between healthy human individuals. Clones were sequenced by immunoSEQ multiplex PCR, and TCRdb holds only the in-frame ones, with some missing. The sample gives around 720,000 clones, 60% to 75% of which show up once; around 2% is in the top ten. Germline V gene lookup returns CDR1 MNHEY and CDR2 SVGAGI. V was cut by 3 bases and J by 1 base, with 9 bases left in between. This CDR3 comprises 14 residues. Recent acute infections and vaccinations were absent in the healthy HIV-negative adult donors. Overall study findings and caveats: Across a handful of donors, naive CD4 shared roughly 5.1%, naive CD8 over 3%, memory CD4 roughly 2.1%, memory CD8 roughly 0.37%. The represented genetic and exposure-history diversity was limited by the small number of donors. Larger estimated richness was generally seen in naive subsets than in memory subsets.

This TCR derives from a woman aged 30 to 39 in good health. This chain uses TRBV6-5 with TRBJ1-1; tentative D call: TRBD1 (6 bases). The sample comprised memory CD4+ T cells sorted from blood. As for subset: CD45RA-negative fraction. CDR3 nucleotides: TGTGCCAGCAGTTATTGGGGGCAGAACACTGAAGCTTTCTTT. Amino acid sequence: CASSYWGQNTEAFF.